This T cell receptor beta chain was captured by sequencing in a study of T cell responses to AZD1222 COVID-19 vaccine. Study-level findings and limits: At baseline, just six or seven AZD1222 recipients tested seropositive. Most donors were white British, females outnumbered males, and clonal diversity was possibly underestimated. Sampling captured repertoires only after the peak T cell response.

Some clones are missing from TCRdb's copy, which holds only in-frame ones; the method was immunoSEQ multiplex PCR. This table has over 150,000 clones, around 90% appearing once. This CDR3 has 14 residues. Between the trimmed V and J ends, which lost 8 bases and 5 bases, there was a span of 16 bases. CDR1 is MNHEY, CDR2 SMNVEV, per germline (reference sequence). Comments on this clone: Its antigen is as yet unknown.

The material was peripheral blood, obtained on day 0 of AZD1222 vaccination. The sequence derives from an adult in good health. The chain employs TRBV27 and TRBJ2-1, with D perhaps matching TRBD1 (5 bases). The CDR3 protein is CASGEPQVDNEQFF. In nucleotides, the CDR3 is TGTGCCAGCGGGGAACCACAGGTGGACAATGAGCAGTTCTTC.